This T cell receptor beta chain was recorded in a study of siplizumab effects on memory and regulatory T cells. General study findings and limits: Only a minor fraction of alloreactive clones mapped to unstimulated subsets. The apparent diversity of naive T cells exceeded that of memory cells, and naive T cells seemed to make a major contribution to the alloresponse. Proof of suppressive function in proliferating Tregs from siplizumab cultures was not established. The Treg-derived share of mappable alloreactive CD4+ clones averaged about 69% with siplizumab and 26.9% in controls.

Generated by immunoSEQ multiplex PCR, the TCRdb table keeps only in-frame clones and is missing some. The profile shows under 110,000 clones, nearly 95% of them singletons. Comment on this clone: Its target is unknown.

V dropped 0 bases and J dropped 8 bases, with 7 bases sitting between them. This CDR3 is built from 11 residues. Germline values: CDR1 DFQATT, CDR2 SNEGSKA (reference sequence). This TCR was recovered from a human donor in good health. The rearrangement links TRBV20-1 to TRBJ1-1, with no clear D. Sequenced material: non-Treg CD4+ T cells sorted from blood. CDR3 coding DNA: TGCAGTGCTAGAGAGGCCCCAGAAGCTTTCTTT. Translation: CSAREAPEAFF.